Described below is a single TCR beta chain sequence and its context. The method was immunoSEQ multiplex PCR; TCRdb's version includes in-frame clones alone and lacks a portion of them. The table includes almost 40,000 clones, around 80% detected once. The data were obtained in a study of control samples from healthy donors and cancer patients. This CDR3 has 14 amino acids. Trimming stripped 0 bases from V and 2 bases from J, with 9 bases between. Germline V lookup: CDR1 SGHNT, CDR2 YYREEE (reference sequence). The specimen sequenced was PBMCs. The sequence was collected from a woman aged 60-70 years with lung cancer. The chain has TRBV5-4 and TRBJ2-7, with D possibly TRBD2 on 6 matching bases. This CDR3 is CASSLAAGTYEQYF. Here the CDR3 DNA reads TGTGCCAGCAGCTTGGCGGCGGGGACCTACGAGCAGTACTTC.